A selection of T cell receptor beta chains follows, all from one sample in a study of cytomegalovirus exposure and HLA in healthy donors. Method: immunoSEQ multiplex PCR; TCRdb's copy keeps in-frame clones and lacks some. This sample has 100,000 to 150,000 clones, with around 84% found just once. Sequencing was carried out using PBMCs. The source of these receptors is a man between 18 and 29 years old in good health and CMV-seronegative. Both conserved end residues are part of each CDR3. Each record gives: clone size, D gene, V gene, J gene, CDR3 DNA, CDR3 protein. A D gene is named only where the DNA matches it firmly. Not all rows give a size; the values are once, few, many and, for expanded clones, a class.

NA	NA	TRBV15	TRBJ1-5	TGTGCCACCAGGTCGACAGATTATAGCAATCAGCCCCAGCATTTT	CATRSTDYSNQPQHF
few	NA	TRBV4-3	TRBJ2-2	TGCGCCAGCAGCCAAGTCGGAGGGACCGGGGAGCTGTTTTTT	CASSQVGGTGELFF
NA	NA	TRBV9	TRBJ2-5	TGTGCCAGCAGCGTAGTAGCGGAAGAGACCCAGTACTTC	CASSVVAEETQYF
NA	NA	TRBV13	TRBJ2-5	TGTGCCAGCTCAGGGGGGGAGACCCAGTACTTC	CASSGGETQYF
NA	NA	TRBV6-5	TRBJ2-1	TGTGCCAGCAGGGCAGGGGTCTACAATGAGCAGTTCTTC	CASRAGVYNEQFF
NA	TRBD1	TRBV18	TRBJ2-2	TGTGCCAGCTCACTGGGGACAGGACCTACCACCGGGGAGCTGTTTTTT	CASSLGTGPTTGELFF
few	NA	TRBV29-1	TRBJ2-2	TGCAGCGCTAAAAAGACAGGTTCGAACACCGGGGAGCTGTTTTTT	CSAKKTGSNTGELFF
NA	TRBD2	TRBV5-4	TRBJ2-1	TGTGCCAGCACCCGGGGGGGAGGACGCAATGAGCAGTTCTTC	CASTRGGGRNEQFF
NA	TRBD1	TRBV5-6	TRBJ2-7	TGTGCCAGCACCTGGGGGGGACAGGGATCCTACGAGCAGTACTTC	CASTWGGQGSYEQYF
once	NA	TRBV10-3	TRBJ1-5	TGTGCCATCAGTGTCACAGACAATCAGCCCCAGCATTTT	CAISVTDNQPQHF
NA	NA	TRBV27	TRBJ1-6	TGTGCCAGCAGTTTACAGGGGAGAGGTTCACCCCTCCACTTT	CASSLQGRGSPLHF
NA	NA	TRBV2	TRBJ1-2	TGTGCCAGCAGCCCCGGCGGGAACTATGGCTACACCTTC	CASSPGGNYGYTF
NA	NA	TRBV25-1	TRBJ1-1	TGTGCCAGCAGTGAACCCCGGGCCCCTGACAGAGGGGGCACTGAAGCTTTCTTT	CASSEPRAPDRGGTEAFF
once	NA	TRBV4-3	TRBJ1-4	TGCGCCAGCAGCCAAGAGTGGGGGGTGGGCGAAAAACTGTTTTTT	CASSQEWGVGEKLFF
NA	NA	TRBV11-2	TRBJ1-1	TGTGCCAGCAGCTTAGAGGCGAACACTGAAGCTTTCTTT	CASSLEANTEAFF
NA	NA	TRBV19	TRBJ1-3	TGTGCCAGTAAGGGAACAGGCTCTGGAAACACCATATATTTT	CASKGTGSGNTIYF
NA	NA	TRBV5-6	TRBJ1-1	TGTGCCAGCAGCTTGTTCCAGGACACTGAAGCTTTCTTT	CASSLFQDTEAFF
NA	NA	TRBV6-1	TRBJ2-5	TGTGCCAGCAGAAGAGTTACAGGGCCTGAAGAGACCCAGTACTTC	CASRRVTGPEETQYF
NA	TRBD1	TRBV18	TRBJ2-5	TGTGCCAGCTCAGCATATCCCGGGACAGGCTATCAAGAGACCCAGTACTTC	CASSAYPGTGYQETQYF
NA	NA	TRBV10-3	TRBJ1-5	TGTGCCATCAGTGCTAACCCCATGTCCCAGCCCCAGCATTTT	CAISANPMSQPQHF
NA	NA	TRBV14	TRBJ1-1	TGTGCCAGCAGCCAAGATTTCTGGGGGCTGAACACTGAAGCTTTCTTT	CASSQDFWGLNTEAFF
NA	TRBD2	TRBV12-5	TRBJ2-2	TGTGCTAGTGGGACTAGCGGGGTGACCGGGGAGCTGTTTTTT	CASGTSGVTGELFF
NA	TRBD2	TRBV5-1	TRBJ2-1	TGCGCCAGCAGCCCTATCCCGGCTAGCGGGGGCTATGAGCAGTTCTTC	CASSPIPASGGYEQFF
NA	NA	TRBV5-6	TRBJ1-1	TGTGCCAGCAGCTGGGTGGAGGGCGAAGCTTTCTTT	CASSWVEGEAFF
NA	NA	TRBV5-1	TRBJ1-1	TGCGCCAGCAGGAGAAGGGAGGAGAACACTGAAGCTTTCTTT	CASRRREENTEAFF
once	NA	TRBV7-9	TRBJ1-2	TGTGCCAGCTCTACTGGGGGGATCGGAAATGGCTACACCTTC	CASSTGGIGNGYTF
NA	NA	TRBV4-3	TRBJ2-2	TGCGCCAGCAGCCAAAGACAACCCGGGGCCGGGGAGCTGTTTTTT	CASSQRQPGAGELFF
NA	NA	TRBV19	TRBJ1-1	TGTGCCAGTAGTATAAGCGACACTGAAGCTTTCTTT	CASSISDTEAFF
NA	TRBD2	TRBV6-1	TRBJ2-5	TGTGCCAGCAGTGTCGGACTAGCGGGGGGGATACAAGAGACCCAGTACTTC	CASSVGLAGGIQETQYF
NA	NA	TRBV9	TRBJ2-3	TGTGCCAGCAGGTCTACAGATACGCAGTATTTT	CASRSTDTQYF
few	TRBD2	TRBV4-2	TRBJ2-5	TGTGCCAGCAGCCAAGATCCACTAGCGGGGGGGCAAAGACGAGAGACCCAGTACTTC	CASSQDPLAGGQRRETQYF
NA	TRBD2	TRBV4-1	TRBJ2-5	TGCGCCAGCAGCCAAGACATGGGACTAGCGCTGGAGACCCAGTACTTC	CASSQDMGLALETQYF
NA	NA	TRBV9	TRBJ1-6	TGTGCCAGCAGCGTACAACCCAGTACTAATTCACCCCTCCACTTT	CASSVQPSTNSPLHF
NA	NA	TRBV6-6	TRBJ1-2	TGTGCCAGCAGTTACTCGACGGCAGCGCTAAACTATGGCTACACCTTC	CASSYSTAALNYGYTF
once	NA	TRBV29-1	TRBJ1-1	TGCAGCATCCTGGACAGGAACACTGAAGCTTTCTTT	CSILDRNTEAFF
NA	NA	TRBV2	TRBJ1-5	TGTGCCAGCAGTGAACAAAGTATAGGCAATCAGCCCCAGCATTTT	CASSEQSIGNQPQHF
NA	NA	TRBV20-1	TRBJ2-3	TGCAGTGCTACCATCCCAGATACGCAGTATTTT	CSATIPDTQYF
NA	NA	TRBV6-5	TRBJ2-7	TGTGCCAGCAGTACTATCTTAACACCGGGGATCGAGCAGTACTTC	CASSTILTPGIEQYF
few	NA	TRBV27	TRBJ2-5	TGTGCCAGCAGGCCGGGACTTGAAGAGACCCAGTACTTC	CASRPGLEETQYF
NA	TRBD1	TRBV11-1	TRBJ1-1	TGTGCCAGCAGCTCCCGACAGGGAGGCCTGAACACTGAAGCTTTCTTT	CASSSRQGGLNTEAFF
few	NA	TRBV18	TRBJ2-7	TGTGCCAGCTCACCAAGAGGACAGTCTTACGAGCAGTACTTC	CASSPRGQSYEQYF
NA	NA	TRBV19	TRBJ1-1	TGTGCCAGTAGTATAGGACAGATGAACACTGAAGCTTTCTTT	CASSIGQMNTEAFF
NA	NA	TRBV5-6	TRBJ2-6	TGTGCCAGCAGGCACTCGGGGGCCAACGTCCTGACTTTC	CASRHSGANVLTF
NA	NA	TRBV7-9	TRBJ1-1	TGTGCCAGCAGCTTAGCTGGGGGGATGAACACTGAAGCTTTCTTT	CASSLAGGMNTEAFF
NA	NA	TRBV28	TRBJ1-2	TGTGCCAGCAGCCTACGGTACTATGGCTACACCTTC	CASSLRYYGYTF
NA	NA	TRBV4-2	TRBJ1-1	TGTGCCAGCAGCCACAACGGGAACACTGAAGCTTTCTTT	CASSHNGNTEAFF
NA	TRBD2	TRBV4-2	TRBJ2-1	TGTGCCAGCAGCCACACTAGCGGGGACAATGAGCAGTTCTTC	CASSHTSGDNEQFF
NA	NA	TRBV4-2	TRBJ1-5	TGTGCCAGCAGCCAACGAGGATGGCAGCCCCAGCATTTT	CASSQRGWQPQHF
NA	TRBD1	TRBV4-1	TRBJ2-2	TGCGCCAGCAGCAACCCGGGACAGGGTGTCGCCGGGGAGCTGTTTTTT	CASSNPGQGVAGELFF
NA	TRBD1	TRBV5-8	TRBJ2-7	TGTGCCAGCAGCTTTTATACAGGACAGGGGCCCTACGAGCAGTACTTC	CASSFYTGQGPYEQYF
NA	TRBD1	TRBV6-8	TRBJ2-7	TGTGCCAGCAGTTACCAAATCCGGGGACAGGGGTTCTACGAGCAGTACTTC	CASSYQIRGQGFYEQYF
NA	NA	TRBV18	TRBJ1-6	TGTGCCAGCTCATTTCTCCAGGGTTCCAATTCACCCCTCCACTTT	CASSFLQGSNSPLHF
once	NA	TRBV19	TRBJ2-5	TGTGCCAGTAGTACCTCGGGCCAAGAGACCCAGTACTTC	CASSTSGQETQYF
NA	TRBD1	TRBV28	TRBJ1-2	TGTGCCAGCAGCCTAAGCCCCGGGACAGGACATGGCTACACCTTC	CASSLSPGTGHGYTF
few	TRBD1	TRBV4-2	TRBJ1-2	TGTGCCAGCAGGTCAGGGGGCGCAGACTATGGCTACACCTTC	CASRSGGADYGYTF
NA	NA	TRBV5-1	TRBJ1-4	TGCGCCAGCAGCTTCTTCCCACAGGCCCCTAATGAAAAACTGTTTTTT	CASSFFPQAPNEKLFF
NA	TRBD1	TRBV4-1	TRBJ2-3	TGCGCCAGCAGCCAAGTTCCCGGGACAGACACAGATACGCAGTATTTT	CASSQVPGTDTDTQYF
few	NA	TRBV9	TRBJ1-5	TGTGCCAGCAGCGTAGACGCCGCGGGGAATCAGCCCCAGCATTTT	CASSVDAAGNQPQHF
NA	NA	TRBV18	TRBJ1-1	TGTGCCAGCTCACCGACAGCAAGTATGAACACTGAAGCTTTCTTT	CASSPTASMNTEAFF
NA	NA	TRBV4-1	TRBJ1-1	TGCGCCAGCAGCCAAGGCGGGGGATGGACTGAAGCTTTCTTT	CASSQGGGWTEAFF